This is a list of T cell receptor beta chains from one sample in a study of blood T cell repertoires in COVID-19. Using immunoSEQ multiplex PCR, the repertoire was profiled, and TCRdb retains in-frame clones only, with some absent. This table holds some 200,000 clones, roughly nine tenths found once. The sequencing input was peripheral blood. The receptors originated from an older woman with COVID-19, enrolled during active disease. The CDR3 runs from the conserved cysteine through the conserved F or W. The D gene is left open where the match is weak. Some rows mark clone size as missing; the rest say once, few, many or name a class of expanded clone.

CDR3 DNA: TGTGCCAGCAGCTTAGTACAGAACTTGAACACTGAAGCTTTCTTT; CDR3 protein: CASSLVQNLNTEAFF; clone size: few; D gene: -; J gene: TRBJ1-1; V gene: TRBV7-9
CDR3 DNA: TGTGCCACCAGCAGAGGTTCGGCAGGGGGATTTAGATTATCGAACACTGAAGCTTTCTTT; CDR3 protein: CATSRGSAGGFRLSNTEAFF; clone size: -; D gene: TRBD1; J gene: TRBJ1-1; V gene: TRBV15
CDR3 DNA: TGTGCCAGCAGCCAAGATGCAAGACACACCTACGAGCAGTACTTC; CDR3 protein: CASSQDARHTYEQYF; clone size: -; D gene: -; J gene: TRBJ2-7; V gene: TRBV4-2
CDR3 DNA: TGCGCCAGCAGCTGGACTAGCGGGAGGGCCTACGAGCAGTACTTC; CDR3 protein: CASSWTSGRAYEQYF; clone size: -; D gene: TRBD2; J gene: TRBJ2-7; V gene: TRBV5-1
CDR3 DNA: TGTGCCAGCCGACTGATGGACACCGATAATGAAAAACTGTTTTTT; CDR3 protein: CASRLMDTDNEKLFF; clone size: once; D gene: -; J gene: TRBJ1-4; V gene: TRBV6-5
CDR3 DNA: TGTGCCAGCAGCCGACAGTACAATGAGCAGTTCTTC; CDR3 protein: CASSRQYNEQFF; clone size: once; D gene: -; J gene: TRBJ2-1; V gene: TRBV2
CDR3 DNA: TGCGCCAGCAGCCAAGATGCCACTCTGGTCTATGGCTACACCTTC; CDR3 protein: CASSQDATLVYGYTF; clone size: -; D gene: -; J gene: TRBJ1-2; V gene: TRBV4-1
CDR3 DNA: TGTGCCACCAGTGATCCGGACAAGTTTGAATTGGGTGGCTACACCTTC; CDR3 protein: CATSDPDKFELGGYTF; clone size: -; D gene: -; J gene: TRBJ1-2; V gene: TRBV24-1
CDR3 DNA: TGTGCCAGCAGCCCCGGGACAGGTTCGAGAAATCAGCCCCAGCATTTT; CDR3 protein: CASSPGTGSRNQPQHF; clone size: -; D gene: TRBD1; J gene: TRBJ1-5; V gene: TRBV9
CDR3 DNA: TGCAGTGCTAGTGGGCCTGTCTCTGGGGCCAACGTCCTGACTTTC; CDR3 protein: CSASGPVSGANVLTF; clone size: -; D gene: -; J gene: TRBJ2-6; V gene: TRBV20-1
CDR3 DNA: TGTGCCAGCAGGATAGAGGTCACCGGGGAGCTGTTTTTT; CDR3 protein: CASRIEVTGELFF; clone size: -; D gene: -; J gene: TRBJ2-2; V gene: TRBV7-9
CDR3 DNA: TGTGCCAGCAGTTACGACAGGGGCTACGAGCAGTACTTC; CDR3 protein: CASSYDRGYEQYF; clone size: -; D gene: TRBD1; J gene: TRBJ2-7; V gene: TRBV6-2/TRBV6-3
CDR3 DNA: TGTGCCAGCAGGGGACTAGCGGGGGGGGAGCAGTTCTTC; CDR3 protein: CASRGLAGGEQFF; clone size: once; D gene: TRBD2; J gene: TRBJ2-1; V gene: TRBV6-5
CDR3 DNA: TGTGCCAGTAGCCCAAGGACAGTCTATGGCTACACCTTC; CDR3 protein: CASSPRTVYGYTF; clone size: -; D gene: -; J gene: TRBJ1-2; V gene: TRBV19
CDR3 DNA: TGTGCCACCAGTGTCTCGACAGGGCGAAACCAGCCCCAGCATTTT; CDR3 protein: CATSVSTGRNQPQHF; clone size: -; D gene: TRBD1; J gene: TRBJ1-5; V gene: TRBV24-1
CDR3 DNA: TGCGCCAGCAGCCAAGAATGGGACAGTTACTACGAGCAGTACTTC; CDR3 protein: CASSQEWDSYYEQYF; clone size: -; D gene: TRBD1; J gene: TRBJ2-7; V gene: TRBV4-1
CDR3 DNA: TGTGCCAGCAGCGCCGGGACTACCGACGTGCAGTACTTC; CDR3 protein: CASSAGTTDVQYF; clone size: -; D gene: TRBD2; J gene: TRBJ2-7; V gene: TRBV9
CDR3 DNA: TGTGCCAGCAGTTTAACGACAGGGTACGAGCAGTACTTC; CDR3 protein: CASSLTTGYEQYF; clone size: -; D gene: TRBD1; J gene: TRBJ2-7; V gene: TRBV28
CDR3 DNA: TGCGCCAGCAGCTTCGGCAGGGGAGCAGATACGCAGTATTTT; CDR3 protein: CASSFGRGADTQYF; clone size: -; D gene: -; J gene: TRBJ2-3; V gene: TRBV5-1
CDR3 DNA: TGTGCCAGCAGCAACCCCCGGGACAGGGGTGGTCGGGGCTACACCTTC; CDR3 protein: CASSNPRDRGGRGYTF; clone size: -; D gene: TRBD1; J gene: TRBJ1-2; V gene: TRBV7-3
CDR3 DNA: TGCAGCGTTGCTGGGGCAGGGGGATCGGGGGAGCAGTACTTC; CDR3 protein: CSVAGAGGSGEQYF; clone size: -; D gene: TRBD1; J gene: TRBJ2-7; V gene: TRBV29-1
CDR3 DNA: TGCGCCAGCAGCCCCTATACTAGCGGGAGGGGGAATGAGCAGTTCTTC; CDR3 protein: CASSPYTSGRGNEQFF; clone size: few; D gene: TRBD2; J gene: TRBJ2-1; V gene: TRBV5-1
CDR3 DNA: TGCGCCAGCAGCTCACAGGGGCTCTACAATGAGCAGTTCTTC; CDR3 protein: CASSSQGLYNEQFF; clone size: -; D gene: TRBD1; J gene: TRBJ2-1; V gene: TRBV4-1
CDR3 DNA: TGTGCCAGCAGCCAAAATAGCGGGAGGGGCAATGAGCAGTTCTTC; CDR3 protein: CASSQNSGRGNEQFF; clone size: -; D gene: TRBD2; J gene: TRBJ2-1; V gene: TRBV3-1/TRBV3-2
CDR3 DNA: TGTGCCAGCTACCTCGGACTAGCGGGTACCGGTACGAACACCGGGGAGCTGTTTTTT; CDR3 protein: CASYLGLAGTGTNTGELFF; clone size: -; D gene: TRBD2; J gene: TRBJ2-2; V gene: TRBV7-3
CDR3 DNA: TGTGCCAGTATGCAGGGCATAGGGTCCTACGAGCAGTACTTC; CDR3 protein: CASMQGIGSYEQYF; clone size: few; D gene: -; J gene: TRBJ2-7; V gene: TRBV19
CDR3 DNA: TGTGCCACCAGCAGGGCGGCAGCTTATGAAGCTTTCTTT; CDR3 protein: CATSRAAAYEAFF; clone size: -; D gene: -; J gene: TRBJ1-1; V gene: TRBV15
CDR3 DNA: TGTGCCAGCGCTTACTTAAATTCACCCCTCCACTTT; CDR3 protein: CASAYLNSPLHF; clone size: few; D gene: -; J gene: TRBJ1-6; V gene: TRBV27
CDR3 DNA: TGTGCCAGCAGCTTTGACAGGGGGAACACTGAAGCTTTCTTT; CDR3 protein: CASSFDRGNTEAFF; clone size: -; D gene: TRBD1; J gene: TRBJ1-1; V gene: TRBV7-9
CDR3 DNA: TGTGCCAGCAGCAAGAGGTCTAGCGGGGGAGAGCAGTACTTC; CDR3 protein: CASSKRSSGGEQYF; clone size: few; D gene: TRBD2; J gene: TRBJ2-7; V gene: TRBV27
CDR3 DNA: TGTGCCAGCAGTGAAGCTGGCTACTGGACTAGCGGCTCTGGGGCCAACGTCCTGACTTTC; CDR3 protein: CASSEAGYWTSGSGANVLTF; clone size: -; D gene: TRBD2; J gene: TRBJ2-6; V gene: TRBV6-1
CDR3 DNA: TGTGCCAGCAGTTTGACAGCGTTAGCTAACTATGGCTACACCTTC; CDR3 protein: CASSLTALANYGYTF; clone size: once; D gene: -; J gene: TRBJ1-2; V gene: TRBV28
CDR3 DNA: TGCGCCAGCAGCCAAGCCGGACAGTCCTACGAGCAGTACTTC; CDR3 protein: CASSQAGQSYEQYF; clone size: -; D gene: -; J gene: TRBJ2-7; V gene: TRBV4-1
CDR3 DNA: TGTGCCTGGAGTGTGAAGGGAACGGGAGAAAAACTGTTTTTT; CDR3 protein: CAWSVKGTGEKLFF; clone size: -; D gene: -; J gene: TRBJ1-4; V gene: TRBV30
CDR3 DNA: TGTGCCAGCTCACCCACGAAGCGGGGAAGCACAGATACGCAGTATTTT; CDR3 protein: CASSPTKRGSTDTQYF; clone size: -; D gene: TRBD2; J gene: TRBJ2-3; V gene: TRBV18
CDR3 DNA: TGTGCCAGCTCACCCGGGGACGGGGAGCTGTTTTTT; CDR3 protein: CASSPGDGELFF; clone size: -; D gene: -; J gene: TRBJ2-2; V gene: TRBV18
CDR3 DNA: TGTGCCAGCAGCAATTATGCCCGGGGACTAGCGGGAGATTGGGTAAGGGAGCAGTACTTC; CDR3 protein: CASSNYARGLAGDWVREQYF; clone size: -; D gene: -; J gene: TRBJ2-7; V gene: TRBV21-1
CDR3 DNA: TGTGCCAGCACCTTGGGAGGGCCCGATGGCTACACCTTC; CDR3 protein: CASTLGGPDGYTF; clone size: -; D gene: -; J gene: TRBJ1-2; V gene: TRBV12-3/TRBV12-4
CDR3 DNA: TGTGCCAGTAGTATAGAGGCAGGGCGTACCAACAATGAGCAGTTCTTC; CDR3 protein: CASSIEAGRTNNEQFF; clone size: -; D gene: -; J gene: TRBJ2-1; V gene: TRBV19
CDR3 DNA: TGTGCCAGCAGCTTAGGACATCTCTATGGCTACACCTTC; CDR3 protein: CASSLGHLYGYTF; clone size: -; D gene: -; J gene: TRBJ1-2; V gene: TRBV7-2
CDR3 DNA: TGTGCCAGTAGGTGGGATAGACAGGGGGCGGCCGGGGAGCTGTTTTTT; CDR3 protein: CASRWDRQGAAGELFF; clone size: -; D gene: TRBD1; J gene: TRBJ2-2; V gene: TRBV19
CDR3 DNA: TGTGCCAGTGGCGGCGGGAGGTTCCGCGAGCAGTACTTC; CDR3 protein: CASGGGRFREQYF; clone size: -; D gene: TRBD2; J gene: TRBJ2-7; V gene: TRBV9
CDR3 DNA: TGTGCCTGGAGTGTAAGGGGACTAAAACTGTTTTTT; CDR3 protein: CAWSVRGLKLFF; clone size: -; D gene: -; J gene: TRBJ1-4; V gene: TRBV30
CDR3 DNA: TGTGCCAGCAGCCAAGTAGGGGGCAGGGATCATTTCGGGTATGGCTACACCTTC; CDR3 protein: CASSQVGGRDHFGYGYTF; clone size: -; D gene: TRBD1; J gene: TRBJ1-2; V gene: TRBV4-2
CDR3 DNA: TGTGCCAGCAGAGGGGGCAATTCACCCCTCCACTTT; CDR3 protein: CASRGGNSPLHF; clone size: -; D gene: TRBD1; J gene: TRBJ1-6; V gene: TRBV27
CDR3 DNA: TGTGCCAGCAGCTTAGTTCCGGGACTAGACTACGAGCAGTACTTC; CDR3 protein: CASSLVPGLDYEQYF; clone size: once; D gene: TRBD2; J gene: TRBJ2-7; V gene: TRBV7-2
CDR3 DNA: TGTGCCAGCAGCCTAGCACGGGACAGGGGCACAGATACGCAGTATTTT; CDR3 protein: CASSLARDRGTDTQYF; clone size: -; D gene: TRBD1; J gene: TRBJ2-3; V gene: TRBV11-2
CDR3 DNA: TGTGCCAGCAGCCGGGGGATTAGGGAGGATGGCTACACCTTC; CDR3 protein: CASSRGIREDGYTF; clone size: -; D gene: -; J gene: TRBJ1-2; V gene: TRBV3-1/TRBV3-2
CDR3 DNA: TGTGCCAGCAGCTTCTTTAGACAGTCCGGCTACGAGCAGTACTTC; CDR3 protein: CASSFFRQSGYEQYF; clone size: once; D gene: -; J gene: TRBJ2-7; V gene: TRBV11-2
CDR3 DNA: TGTGCCAGCACTAAAACGGTCGGCGGGCGAACTGAAGCTTTCTTT; CDR3 protein: CASTKTVGGRTEAFF; clone size: -; D gene: -; J gene: TRBJ1-1; V gene: TRBV6-5